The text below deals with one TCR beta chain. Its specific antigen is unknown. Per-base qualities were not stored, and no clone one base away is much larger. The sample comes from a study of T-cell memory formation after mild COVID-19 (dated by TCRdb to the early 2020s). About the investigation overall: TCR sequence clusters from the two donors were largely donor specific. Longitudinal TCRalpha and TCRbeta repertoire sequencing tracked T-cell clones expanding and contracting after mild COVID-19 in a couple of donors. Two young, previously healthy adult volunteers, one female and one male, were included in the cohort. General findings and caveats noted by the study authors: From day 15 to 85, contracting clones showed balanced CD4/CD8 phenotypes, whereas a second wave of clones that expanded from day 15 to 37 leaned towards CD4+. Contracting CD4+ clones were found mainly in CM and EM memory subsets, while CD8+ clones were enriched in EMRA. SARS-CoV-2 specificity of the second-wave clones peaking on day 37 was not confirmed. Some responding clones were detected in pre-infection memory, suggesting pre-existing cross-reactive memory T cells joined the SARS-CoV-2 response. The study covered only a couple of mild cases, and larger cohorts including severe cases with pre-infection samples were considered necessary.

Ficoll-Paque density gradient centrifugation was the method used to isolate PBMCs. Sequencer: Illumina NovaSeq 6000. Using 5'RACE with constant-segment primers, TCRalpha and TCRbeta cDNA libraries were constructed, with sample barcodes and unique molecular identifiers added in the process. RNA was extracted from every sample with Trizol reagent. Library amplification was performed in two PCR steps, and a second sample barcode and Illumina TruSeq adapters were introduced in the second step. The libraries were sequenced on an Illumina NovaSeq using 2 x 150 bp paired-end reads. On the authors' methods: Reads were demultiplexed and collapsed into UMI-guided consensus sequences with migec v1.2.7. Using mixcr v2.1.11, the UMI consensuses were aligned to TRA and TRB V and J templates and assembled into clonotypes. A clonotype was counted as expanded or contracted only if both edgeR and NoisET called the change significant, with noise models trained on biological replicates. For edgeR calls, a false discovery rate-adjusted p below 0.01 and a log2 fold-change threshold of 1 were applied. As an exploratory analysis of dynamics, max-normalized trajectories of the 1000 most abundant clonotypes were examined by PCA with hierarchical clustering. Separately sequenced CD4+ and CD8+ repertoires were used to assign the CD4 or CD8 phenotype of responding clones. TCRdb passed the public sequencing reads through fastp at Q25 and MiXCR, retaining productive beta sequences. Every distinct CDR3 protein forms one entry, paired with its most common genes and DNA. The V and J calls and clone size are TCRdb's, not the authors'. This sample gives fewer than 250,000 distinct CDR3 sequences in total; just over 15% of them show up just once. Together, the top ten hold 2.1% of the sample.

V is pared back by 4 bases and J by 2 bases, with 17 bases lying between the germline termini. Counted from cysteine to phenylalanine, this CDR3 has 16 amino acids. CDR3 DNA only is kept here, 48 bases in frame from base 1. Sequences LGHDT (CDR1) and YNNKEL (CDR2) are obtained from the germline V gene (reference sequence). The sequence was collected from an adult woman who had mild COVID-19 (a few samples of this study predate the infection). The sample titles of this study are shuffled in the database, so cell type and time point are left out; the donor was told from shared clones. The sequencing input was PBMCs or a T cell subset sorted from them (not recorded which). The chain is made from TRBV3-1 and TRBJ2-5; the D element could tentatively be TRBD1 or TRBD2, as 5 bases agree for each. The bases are TGTGCCAGCAGCCCGGGACGAAGGGTTGGACAAGAGACCCAGTACTTC. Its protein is CASSPGRRVGQETQYF.